The T cell receptor (beta chain) described here comes from a study of T-cell memory formation after mild COVID-19. One entry per CDR3 protein results from TCRdb running MiXCR on the 5' RACE reads. The table has approximately 350,000 distinct CDR3 sequences, 28% seen once. Findings and limits, study-wide: The authors left the SARS-CoV-2 specificity of second-wave clones peaking on day 37 unconfirmed.

On this clonotype: The antigen remains undetermined.

CDR1 and CDR2 (germline): LGHDT, YNNKEL (reference sequence). Trimming shortened V by 4 bases and J by 7 bases, and 17 bases separated the two germline ends. The CDR3 has 14 residues. The source is an adult woman who had mild COVID-19 (a few samples of this study predate the infection). Cell type and time point are not known. The sample comprised PBMCs or a T cell subset sorted from them (not recorded which). The V and J genes are TRBV3-1 and TRBJ2-7; tentatively, D is TRBD1 or TRBD2 (5 bases each). The CDR3 loop is CASSLGTTSGEQYF. In DNA form, the CDR3 reads TGTGCCAGCAGCCTCGGGACCACCAGTGGTGAGCAGTACTTC.